These T cell receptor beta chains were read from a single sample in a study of shared clonotypes between healthy human individuals. The data were produced by immunoSEQ multiplex PCR, yet TCRdb's version contains in-frame clones alone and is incomplete. Among 2 million to 2.5 million clones, around 95% were seen once, and the ten largest hold less than 0.15%. Sequencing was carried out using naive CD4+ T cells sorted from blood. All receptors come from a young man in good health. Each CDR3 is given with its conserved first and last residue. Fields, in order: J gene, clone size, D gene, V gene, CDR3 DNA, CDR3 protein. The D gene is left open where the match is weak. Only part of the rows carry a size: once, few, many, or a class if the clone is expanded.

j_call: TRBJ2-3
clone_size: .
d_call: .
v_call: TRBV11-2
cdr3_nt: TGTGCCAGCAGCTTCGGGGATACGCAGTATTTT
cdr3_aa: CASSFGDTQYF

j_call: TRBJ2-7
clone_size: once
d_call: TRBD1
v_call: TRBV6-1
cdr3_nt: TGTGCCAGCAGTGTCGACAGGGCCCCCTACGAGCAGTACTTC
cdr3_aa: CASSVDRAPYEQYF

j_call: TRBJ2-5
clone_size: .
d_call: .
v_call: TRBV28
cdr3_nt: TGTGCCAGCAGTAACTACACACCGGGACACAGTCGGTGGGAGACCCAGTACTTC
cdr3_aa: CASSNYTPGHSRWETQYF

j_call: TRBJ1-4
clone_size: .
d_call: .
v_call: TRBV4-1
cdr3_nt: TGCGCCAGCAGCCAAGAATGGGGAACTAATGAAAAACTGTTTTTT
cdr3_aa: CASSQEWGTNEKLFF

j_call: TRBJ1-1
clone_size: .
d_call: .
v_call: TRBV2
cdr3_nt: TGTGCCAGCAGTGAACAAGGCACTGAAGCTTTCTTT
cdr3_aa: CASSEQGTEAFF

j_call: TRBJ2-7
clone_size: .
d_call: .
v_call: TRBV7-2
cdr3_nt: TGTGCCAGCAGCTTAGTTGTAGCTTCAACCTACGAGCAGTACTTC
cdr3_aa: CASSLVVASTYEQYF

j_call: TRBJ2-1
clone_size: .
d_call: .
v_call: TRBV7-2
cdr3_nt: TGTGCCAGCAGTTCCCAGGGGTTTAGGAATGAGCAGTTCTTC
cdr3_aa: CASSSQGFRNEQFF

j_call: TRBJ1-4
clone_size: .
d_call: .
v_call: TRBV6-1
cdr3_nt: TGTGCCAGCAGTGAAGGGGGCTCAAATGAAAAACTGTTTTTT
cdr3_aa: CASSEGGSNEKLFF

j_call: TRBJ2-3
clone_size: .
d_call: .
v_call: TRBV9
cdr3_nt: TGTGCCAGCAATTCAGAGACCCCAGGGGGCACAGATACGCAGTATTTT
cdr3_aa: CASNSETPGGTDTQYF

j_call: TRBJ2-1
clone_size: .
d_call: .
v_call: TRBV5-1
cdr3_nt: TGCGCCAGCAGCCCGTCCTTGGGGACGGGGGACAATGAGCAGTTCTTC
cdr3_aa: CASSPSLGTGDNEQFF

j_call: TRBJ1-4
clone_size: .
d_call: .
v_call: TRBV2
cdr3_nt: TGTGCCAGCAGTGAAGCTGACAAAACTAATGAAAAACTGTTTTTT
cdr3_aa: CASSEADKTNEKLFF

j_call: TRBJ1-2
clone_size: .
d_call: TRBD1
v_call: TRBV6-5
cdr3_nt: TGTGCCAGCAGTGACAGGGGGTCAGGAGGCTACACCTTC
cdr3_aa: CASSDRGSGGYTF

j_call: TRBJ2-1
clone_size: .
d_call: TRBD2
v_call: TRBV18
cdr3_nt: TGTGCCAGCTCACCTGTGTGGGGCGGGGGGATCCATGAGCAGTTCTTC
cdr3_aa: CASSPVWGGGIHEQFF

j_call: TRBJ1-5
clone_size: once
d_call: .
v_call: TRBV5-6
cdr3_nt: TGTGCCAGCAGCCTCAGACAGGTTAGCAATCAGCCCCAGCATTTT
cdr3_aa: CASSLRQVSNQPQHF

j_call: TRBJ2-1
clone_size: .
d_call: TRBD2
v_call: TRBV11-2
cdr3_nt: TGTGCCAGCAGCAGCTTAAACCTAGCGGGTTACAATGAGCAGTTCTTC
cdr3_aa: CASSSLNLAGYNEQFF

j_call: TRBJ2-1
clone_size: .
d_call: .
v_call: TRBV2
cdr3_nt: TGTGCCAGCAGTGAAGGTGGGAGTACCTACAATGAGCAGTTCTTC
cdr3_aa: CASSEGGSTYNEQFF

j_call: TRBJ2-7
clone_size: .
d_call: .
v_call: TRBV18
cdr3_nt: TGTGCCAGCTCACCAGGACCGGGAAGCTACGAGCAGTACTTC
cdr3_aa: CASSPGPGSYEQYF

j_call: TRBJ1-4
clone_size: once
d_call: .
v_call: TRBV7-2
cdr3_nt: TGTGCCAGCAGCTTAACAGGGATGGGTGAAAAACTGTTTTTT
cdr3_aa: CASSLTGMGEKLFF

j_call: TRBJ2-1
clone_size: .
d_call: .
v_call: TRBV5-4
cdr3_nt: TGTGCCAGCAGCTTGGCAGGGGTGGAGCAGTTCTTC
cdr3_aa: CASSLAGVEQFF

j_call: TRBJ2-6
clone_size: .
d_call: .
v_call: TRBV5-1
cdr3_nt: TGCGCCAGCAGCTTGACAGGGAGTTTTTATGGGGCCAACGTCCTGACTTTC
cdr3_aa: CASSLTGSFYGANVLTF

j_call: TRBJ2-1
clone_size: .
d_call: TRBD1
v_call: TRBV7-9
cdr3_nt: TGTGCCAGCAGCTTCCAGGGGGCTTTCTACAATGAGCAGTTCTTC
cdr3_aa: CASSFQGAFYNEQFF

j_call: TRBJ1-3
clone_size: .
d_call: TRBD1
v_call: TRBV11-2
cdr3_nt: TGTGCCAGCAGCTCAGGGACAGCCTTTGGAAACACCATATATTTT
cdr3_aa: CASSSGTAFGNTIYF

j_call: TRBJ2-5
clone_size: .
d_call: TRBD1
v_call: TRBV2
cdr3_nt: TGTGCCAGCACTTCGGGACAGGGAGGCGAGACCCAGTACTTC
cdr3_aa: CASTSGQGGETQYF

j_call: TRBJ1-1
clone_size: once
d_call: .
v_call: TRBV13
cdr3_nt: TGTGCCAGCAGCTTAGTAGGCGGGGGGAACACTGAAGCTTTCTTT
cdr3_aa: CASSLVGGGNTEAFF

j_call: TRBJ2-7
clone_size: .
d_call: TRBD1
v_call: TRBV11-2
cdr3_nt: TGTGCCAGCAGAATCGACAGGGCGTACGAGCAGTACTTC
cdr3_aa: CASRIDRAYEQYF

j_call: TRBJ2-7
clone_size: once
d_call: TRBD2
v_call: TRBV9
cdr3_nt: TGTGCCAGCAGCGTAGGGACTAGCGGCTACGAGCAGTACTTC
cdr3_aa: CASSVGTSGYEQYF

j_call: TRBJ2-5
clone_size: .
d_call: .
v_call: TRBV27
cdr3_nt: TGTGCCAGCGGAACACCTGCTTTAGGGACCCAGTACTTC
cdr3_aa: CASGTPALGTQYF

j_call: TRBJ1-2
clone_size: .
d_call: .
v_call: TRBV28
cdr3_nt: TGTGCCAGCAGGAAGGGTTATGGCTACACCTTC
cdr3_aa: CASRKGYGYTF

j_call: TRBJ2-5
clone_size: .
d_call: .
v_call: TRBV29-1
cdr3_nt: TGCAGCACAAAAACTAGGGGAAGCCAAGAGACCCAGTACTTC
cdr3_aa: CSTKTRGSQETQYF

j_call: TRBJ2-7
clone_size: .
d_call: TRBD1
v_call: TRBV19
cdr3_nt: TGTGCCAGTAGTAGGGACAGGGTGGCGTACGAGCAGTACTTC
cdr3_aa: CASSRDRVAYEQYF

j_call: TRBJ2-7
clone_size: .
d_call: .
v_call: TRBV5-1
cdr3_nt: TGCGCCAGCAGGACTACAGGGTCCTACGAGCAGTACTTC
cdr3_aa: CASRTTGSYEQYF

j_call: TRBJ2-1
clone_size: once
d_call: TRBD2
v_call: TRBV7-2
cdr3_nt: TGTGCCAGCAGCTTAGTGGGACTAGCCGGAGAGCAGTTCTTC
cdr3_aa: CASSLVGLAGEQFF

j_call: TRBJ2-2
clone_size: .
d_call: .
v_call: TRBV5-4
cdr3_nt: TGTGCCAGCAGCTCCTGGGGAAACGGGGAGCTGTTTTTT
cdr3_aa: CASSSWGNGELFF

j_call: TRBJ2-3
clone_size: .
d_call: .
v_call: TRBV2
cdr3_nt: TGTGCCAGCATGGACGGGTTGAGAGATACGCAGTATTTT
cdr3_aa: CASMDGLRDTQYF

j_call: TRBJ2-3
clone_size: .
d_call: .
v_call: TRBV25-1
cdr3_nt: TGTGCCAGCAGTCTGTCCGGGAGCACAGATACGCAGTATTTT
cdr3_aa: CASSLSGSTDTQYF

j_call: TRBJ1-2
clone_size: .
d_call: .
v_call: TRBV6-6
cdr3_nt: TGTGCCAGCAGGAGGGACAAAGACCGAGGCTACACCTTC
cdr3_aa: CASRRDKDRGYTF

j_call: TRBJ2-5
clone_size: .
d_call: TRBD2
v_call: TRBV11-2
cdr3_nt: TGTGCCAGCAGCTTAGAGGTGTTAGCGGGAATCACAGAGACCCAGTACTTC
cdr3_aa: CASSLEVLAGITETQYF

j_call: TRBJ1-2
clone_size: .
d_call: .
v_call: TRBV11-2
cdr3_nt: TGTGCCAGCAGCTTAGACGCGGGGTATGGCTACACCTTC
cdr3_aa: CASSLDAGYGYTF

j_call: TRBJ2-5
clone_size: .
d_call: .
v_call: TRBV10-3
cdr3_nt: TGTGCCATCAGTGGGGGGAGAAAAGGAGAGACCCAGTACTTC
cdr3_aa: CAISGGRKGETQYF

j_call: TRBJ2-7
clone_size: .
d_call: .
v_call: TRBV18
cdr3_nt: TGTGCCAGCTCACCACTTGGGGACGAGCAGTACTTC
cdr3_aa: CASSPLGDEQYF

j_call: TRBJ2-3
clone_size: once
d_call: .
v_call: TRBV4-1
cdr3_nt: TGCGCCAGCAGCCAAACCGCCCAGGTAGCGGCAGATACGCAGTATTTT
cdr3_aa: CASSQTAQVAADTQYF

j_call: TRBJ2-7
clone_size: .
d_call: .
v_call: TRBV5-1
cdr3_nt: TGCGCCAGCAGCTTGCAAGTGGCCTACGAGCAGTACTTC
cdr3_aa: CASSLQVAYEQYF

j_call: TRBJ2-7
clone_size: .
d_call: TRBD1
v_call: TRBV18
cdr3_nt: TGTGCCAGCTCACCACTTTGGACAGGGAGCTCCTACGAGCAGTACTTC
cdr3_aa: CASSPLWTGSSYEQYF

j_call: TRBJ1-5
clone_size: .
d_call: .
v_call: TRBV2
cdr3_nt: TGTGCCAGCACCCCCCTGGGGTATAGCAATCAGCCCCAGCATTTT
cdr3_aa: CASTPLGYSNQPQHF

j_call: TRBJ2-6
clone_size: .
d_call: .
v_call: TRBV6-5
cdr3_nt: TGTGCCAGCAGTACCGGGACGGCTGGGGCCAACGTCCTGACTTTC
cdr3_aa: CASSTGTAGANVLTF

j_call: TRBJ1-1
clone_size: .
d_call: .
v_call: TRBV28
cdr3_nt: TGTGCCAGCAGTCCCGGGACATTAAAGAACACTGAAGCTTTCTTT
cdr3_aa: CASSPGTLKNTEAFF

j_call: TRBJ2-7
clone_size: .
d_call: TRBD1
v_call: TRBV30
cdr3_nt: TGTGCCTGGAGTGCCGGGACAGGTGGTTGGGACGAGCAGTACTTC
cdr3_aa: CAWSAGTGGWDEQYF

j_call: TRBJ2-7
clone_size: .
d_call: .
v_call: TRBV25-1
cdr3_nt: TGTGCCAGCAGTGGACCCGAAGAGGGAGGTCGCGAGCAGTACTTC
cdr3_aa: CASSGPEEGGREQYF

j_call: TRBJ2-7
clone_size: once
d_call: TRBD1
v_call: TRBV29-1
cdr3_nt: TGCAGCGCCTGGGACAGCTCCTACGAGCAGTACTTC
cdr3_aa: CSAWDSSYEQYF

j_call: TRBJ2-1
clone_size: .
d_call: .
v_call: TRBV4-1
cdr3_nt: TGCGCCAGCAGCCCGCCACTAGTCTACAATGAGCAGTTCTTC
cdr3_aa: CASSPPLVYNEQFF

j_call: TRBJ1-4
clone_size: .
d_call: .
v_call: TRBV30
cdr3_nt: TGTGCCTGGATAGGACAATCGGGCGAAAAACTGTTTTTT
cdr3_aa: CAWIGQSGEKLFF

j_call: TRBJ1-1
clone_size: .
d_call: .
v_call: TRBV6-5
cdr3_nt: TGTGCCAGCAGGGGGGCACGGATAAACACTGAAGCTTTCTTT
cdr3_aa: CASRGARINTEAFF

j_call: TRBJ2-3
clone_size: .
d_call: TRBD2
v_call: TRBV25-1
cdr3_nt: TGTGCCAGCACCGAAGCGGGAGGAACCGATACGCAGTATTTT
cdr3_aa: CASTEAGGTDTQYF

j_call: TRBJ1-1
clone_size: .
d_call: .
v_call: TRBV18
cdr3_nt: TGTGCCAGCTCAGCAGGAATGAACACTGAAGCTTTCTTT
cdr3_aa: CASSAGMNTEAFF

j_call: TRBJ2-7
clone_size: .
d_call: TRBD2
v_call: TRBV5-1
cdr3_nt: TGCGCCAGCAGCCCGTGGCTAGCGGGCGACTCCTACGAGCAGTACTTC
cdr3_aa: CASSPWLAGDSYEQYF

j_call: TRBJ2-5
clone_size: .
d_call: TRBD1
v_call: TRBV5-1
cdr3_nt: TGCGCCAGCAGCCCGGACAGGGGGCGCCGAGAGACCCAGTACTTC
cdr3_aa: CASSPDRGRRETQYF

j_call: TRBJ1-3
clone_size: .
d_call: .
v_call: TRBV30
cdr3_nt: TGTGCCTGGAGTGTACAAGGTTCGTCGAACACCATATATTTT
cdr3_aa: CAWSVQGSSNTIYF

j_call: TRBJ1-2
clone_size: .
d_call: .
v_call: TRBV9
cdr3_nt: TGTGCCAGCAGCGTCGGATATCAAAAAGGGACCTATGGCTACACCTTC
cdr3_aa: CASSVGYQKGTYGYTF